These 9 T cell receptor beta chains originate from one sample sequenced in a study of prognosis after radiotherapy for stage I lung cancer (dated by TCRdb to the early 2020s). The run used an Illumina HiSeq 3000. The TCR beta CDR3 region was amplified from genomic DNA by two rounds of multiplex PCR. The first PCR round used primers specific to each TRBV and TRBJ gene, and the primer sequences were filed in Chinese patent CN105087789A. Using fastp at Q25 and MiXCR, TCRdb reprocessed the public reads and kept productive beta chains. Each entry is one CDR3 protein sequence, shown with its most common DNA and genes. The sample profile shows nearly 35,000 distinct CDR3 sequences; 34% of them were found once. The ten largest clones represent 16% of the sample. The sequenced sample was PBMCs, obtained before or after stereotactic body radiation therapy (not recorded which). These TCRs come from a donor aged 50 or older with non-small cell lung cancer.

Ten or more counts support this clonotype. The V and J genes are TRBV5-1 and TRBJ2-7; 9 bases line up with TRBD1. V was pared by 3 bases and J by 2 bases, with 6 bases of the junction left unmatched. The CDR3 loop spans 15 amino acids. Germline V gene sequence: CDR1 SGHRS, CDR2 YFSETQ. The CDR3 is CASSSTGTGTYEQYF. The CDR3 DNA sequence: TGCGCCAGCAGCTCAACCGGGACAGGGACCTACGAGCAGTACTTC.

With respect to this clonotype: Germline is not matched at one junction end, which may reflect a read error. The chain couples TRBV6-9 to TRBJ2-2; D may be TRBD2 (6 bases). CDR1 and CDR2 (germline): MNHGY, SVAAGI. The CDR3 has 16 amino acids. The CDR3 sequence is CAISYGGMGAPGELFF. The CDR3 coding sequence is TGTGCCATCAGTTACGGGGGAATGGGCGCTCCCGGGGAGCTGTTTTTT.

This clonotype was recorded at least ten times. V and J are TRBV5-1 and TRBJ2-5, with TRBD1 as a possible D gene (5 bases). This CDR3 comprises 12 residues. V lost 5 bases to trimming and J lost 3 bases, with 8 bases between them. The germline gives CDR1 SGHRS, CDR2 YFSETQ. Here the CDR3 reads CASRLTEETQYF. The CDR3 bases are TGCGCCAGCAGGCTGACAGAAGAGACCCAGTACTTC.

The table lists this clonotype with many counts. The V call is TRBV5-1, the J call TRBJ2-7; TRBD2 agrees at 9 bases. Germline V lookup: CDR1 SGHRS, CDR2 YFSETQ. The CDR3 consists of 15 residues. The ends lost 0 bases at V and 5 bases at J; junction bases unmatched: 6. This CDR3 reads CASSLASGKSNEQYF. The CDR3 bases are TGCGCCAGCAGCTTGGCTAGCGGGAAGTCGAACGAGCAGTACTTC. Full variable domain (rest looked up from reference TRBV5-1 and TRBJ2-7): KAGVTQTPRYLIKTRGQQVTLSCSPISGHRSVSWYQQTPGQGLQFLFEYFSETQRNKGNFPGRFSGRQFSNSRSEMNVSTLELGDSALYLCASSLASGKSNEQYFGPGTRLTVT.

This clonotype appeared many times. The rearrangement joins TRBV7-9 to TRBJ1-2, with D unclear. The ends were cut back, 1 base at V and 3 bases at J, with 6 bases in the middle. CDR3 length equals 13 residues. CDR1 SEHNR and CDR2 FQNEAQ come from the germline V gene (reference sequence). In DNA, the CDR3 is TGTGCCAGCAGCTTAGTCGGGGACTATGGCTACACCTTC. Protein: CASSLVGDYGYTF.

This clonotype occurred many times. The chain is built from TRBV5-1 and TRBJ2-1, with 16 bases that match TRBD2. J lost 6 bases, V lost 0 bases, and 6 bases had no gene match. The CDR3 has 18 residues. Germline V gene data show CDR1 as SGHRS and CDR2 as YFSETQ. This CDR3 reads CASSLEPGLAGGRNEQFF. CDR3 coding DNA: TGCGCCAGCAGCTTGGAGCCGGGACTAGCGGGGGGGCGCAATGAGCAGTTCTTC.

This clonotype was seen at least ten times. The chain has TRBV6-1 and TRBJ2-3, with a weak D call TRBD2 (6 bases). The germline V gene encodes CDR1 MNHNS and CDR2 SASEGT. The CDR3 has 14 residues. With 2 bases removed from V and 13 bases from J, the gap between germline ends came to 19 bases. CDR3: CASSEPPLTQREYF. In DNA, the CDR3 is TGTGCCAGCAGTGAACCTCCGCTGACACAGCGGGAGTATTTT.

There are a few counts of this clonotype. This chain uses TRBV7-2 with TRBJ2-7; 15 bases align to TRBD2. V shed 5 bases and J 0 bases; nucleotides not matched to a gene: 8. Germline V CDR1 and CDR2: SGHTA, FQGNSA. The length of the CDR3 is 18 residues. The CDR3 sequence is CASSPGLAGGRHSYEQYF. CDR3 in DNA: TGTGCCAGCAGCCCTGGACTAGCGGGAGGGAGACACTCCTACGAGCAGTACTTC.

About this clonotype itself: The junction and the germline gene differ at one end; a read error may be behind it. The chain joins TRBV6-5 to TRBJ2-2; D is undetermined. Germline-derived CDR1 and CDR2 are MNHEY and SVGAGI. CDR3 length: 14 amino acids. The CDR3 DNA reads TGTGCCTGCAGTGACTCGGCGAACACCGGGGAGCTGTTTTTT. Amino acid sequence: CACSDSANTGELFF.